This T cell receptor (beta chain) appears in the sequencing data of a study of CD8 T cells in Susac syndrome. The multiple sclerosis controls consisted of treatment-naive patients with relapsing-remitting disease, either stable or active. TEMRA cells were FACS-enriched, with CD8+ and CD4+ T cells isolated negatively. Random-hexamer reverse transcription was applied to roughly 0.45 to 1 ug RNA. Multiplex PCR with immunoSEQ amplified the TCR beta CDR3 across 54 Vbeta and 13 Jbeta. From the immunoSEQ multiplex PCR reads, TCRdb called clonotypes with MiXCR, one entry per CDR3 protein. The sample shows approximately 280,000 distinct CDR3 sequences, 80% to 90% of them seen only once. Unmatched junction bases numbered 11, after V lost 6 bases and J lost 4 bases. The germline V gene encodes CDR1 SGHVS and CDR2 FNYEAQ. This CDR3 spans 15 amino acids.

The material sequenced was CD8+ T cells from PBMCs. This clonotype was obtained from a human donor with multiple sclerosis. J is TRBJ2-7 and V is TRBV7-6; the match to TRBD1 covers 8 bases. The CDR3: CASSTDTGGIYEQYF. CDR3 in DNA: TGTGCCAGCAGTACTGATACAGGGGGAATTTACGAGCAGTACTTC. The variable domain in full, with the rest retrieved from reference TRBV7-6 and TRBJ2-7, is GAGVSQSPRYKVTKRGQDVALRCDPISGHVSLYWYRQALGQGPEFLTYFNYEAQQDKSGLPNDRFSAERPEGSISTLTIQRTEQRDSAMYRCASSTDTGGIYEQYFGPGTRLTVT.